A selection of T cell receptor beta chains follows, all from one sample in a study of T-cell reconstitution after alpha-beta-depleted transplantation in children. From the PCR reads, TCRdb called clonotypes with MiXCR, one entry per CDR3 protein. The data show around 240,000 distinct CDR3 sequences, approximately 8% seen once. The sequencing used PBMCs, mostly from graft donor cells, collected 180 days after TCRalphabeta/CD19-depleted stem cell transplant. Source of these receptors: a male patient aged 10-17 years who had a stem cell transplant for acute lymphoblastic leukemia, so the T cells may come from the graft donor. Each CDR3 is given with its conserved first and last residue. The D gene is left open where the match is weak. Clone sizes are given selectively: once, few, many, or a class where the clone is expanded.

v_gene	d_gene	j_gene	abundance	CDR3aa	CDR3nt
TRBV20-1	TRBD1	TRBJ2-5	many	CSASGQGLGETQYF	TGCAGTGCTAGTGGACAGGGTCTAGGGGAGACCCAGTACTTC
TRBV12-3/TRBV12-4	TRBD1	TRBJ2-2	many	CEARDRETGELFF	TGTGAGGCCCGGGACAGAGAGACCGGGGAGCTGTTTTTT
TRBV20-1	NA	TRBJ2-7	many	CSARALARYEQYF	TGCAGTGCCCGGGCCCTAGCTCGATACGAGCAGTACTTC
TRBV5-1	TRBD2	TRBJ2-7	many	CASSLGWGGHEQYF	TGCGCCAGCAGCTTGGGATGGGGGGGACACGAGCAGTACTTC
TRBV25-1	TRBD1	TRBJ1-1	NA	CASSGATGFSAFF	TGTGCCAGCAGTGGGGCGACAGGGTTTTCGGCTTTCTTT
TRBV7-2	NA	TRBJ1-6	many	CASSLREGLANSPLHF	TGTGCCAGCAGCTTAAGGGAAGGTTTAGCAAATTCACCCCTCCACTTT
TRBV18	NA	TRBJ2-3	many	CASSLFGPYNTDTQYF	TGTGCCAGCTCACTTTTCGGCCCCTACAACACAGATACGCAGTATTTT
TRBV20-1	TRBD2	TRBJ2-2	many	CSARPLAEGSGELFF	TGCAGTGCTAGACCCCTAGCGGAAGGTTCCGGGGAGCTGTTTTTT
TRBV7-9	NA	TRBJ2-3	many	CASSPRTAFTDTQYF	TGTGCCAGCAGCCCTCGGACAGCTTTCACAGATACGCAGTATTTT
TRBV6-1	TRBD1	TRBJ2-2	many	CASRGTGGTGELFF	TGTGCCAGTAGAGGGACAGGGGGCACCGGGGAGCTGTTTTTT
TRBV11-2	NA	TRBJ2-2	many	CASSLESRRPNTGELFF	TGTGCCAGCAGCTTAGAATCGCGAAGGCCAAACACCGGGGAGCTGTTTTTT
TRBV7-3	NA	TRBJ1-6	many	CASSLMKNSPLHF	TGTGCCAGCAGCTTAATGAAAAATTCACCCCTCCACTTT
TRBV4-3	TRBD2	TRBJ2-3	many	CASSPWTSGTSTDTQYF	TGCGCCAGCAGCCCCTGGACTAGCGGGACTAGCACAGATACGCAGTATTTT
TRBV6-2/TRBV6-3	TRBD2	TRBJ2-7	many	CASSYSWSGANEQYF	TGTGCCAGCAGTTACTCGTGGAGCGGGGCCAACGAGCAGTACTTC
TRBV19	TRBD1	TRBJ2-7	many	CASRNVQGAHEQYF	TGTGCCAGTAGGAATGTACAGGGGGCCCACGAGCAGTACTTC
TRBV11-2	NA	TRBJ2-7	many	CASSRPLKALTTSYEQYF	TGTGCCAGCAGCCGTCCCCTAAAGGCCCTCACAACCTCATACGAGCAGTACTTC
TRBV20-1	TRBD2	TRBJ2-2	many	CSASPGTSGAANTGELFF	TGCAGTGCTAGTCCCGGGACTAGCGGGGCCGCGAACACCGGGGAGCTGTTTTTT
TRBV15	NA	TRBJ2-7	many	CATSRVIAPGSYEQYF	TGTGCCACCAGCAGGGTTATTGCTCCGGGCTCCTACGAGCAGTACTTC
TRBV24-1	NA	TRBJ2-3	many	CATSGNDRRRGTDTQYF	TGTGCCACCAGTGGCAACGACAGGCGGCGAGGCACAGATACGCAGTATTTT
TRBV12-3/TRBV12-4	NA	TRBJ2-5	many	CASGGRGTQYF	TGTGCCAGCGGGGGTAGGGGGACCCAGTACTTC
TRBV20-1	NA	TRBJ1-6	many	CSAPTGALHF	TGCAGTGCCCCTACTGGGGCCCTCCACTTT
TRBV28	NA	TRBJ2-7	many	CASSFRGARAYEQYF	TGTGCCAGCAGTTTCCGGGGCGCCAGGGCTTACGAGCAGTACTTC